This T cell receptor delta chain was identified in a study of Vδ1+ human thymocytes. Study-wide findings and caveats: Thymic TRG and TRD repertoires appeared highly polyclonal.

This CDR3 contains 15 residues. Germline CDR1 and CDR2: TSWWSYY and QGS. Trimming stripped 1 base from V and 0 bases from J, with 9 bases between. The template was reverse-transcribed extracted RNA. Pooled V-gene forward primers with one constant-region reverse primer generated the CDR3 amplicons by multiplex PCR. TCRdb repeated clone calling on the multiplex PCR reads with CATT. Of around 60,000 delta-chain clones listed, roughly 15% are singletons. The sorted cells were CD3+ Vdelta1+ Vdelta2- thymocytes from alphabeta-depleted thymus. Vdelta1+ thymocyte sorts reached between about 97% and 99.6% purity. Remarks on this clone: Its antigen is undetermined.

This sequence originates from a girl less than two years old who had congenital heart surgery. Sequenced sample: Vdelta1+ gamma-delta thymocytes from the thymus. Subset given: FACS-sorted CD3+ TCRalphabeta- TCRVdelta1+ TCRVdelta2- thymocytes. The chain carries TRDV1 and TRDJ1; no firm D call. CDR3 residues: CALGEQKGYTDKLIF. DNA for the CDR3: TGTGCTCTTGGGGAACAAAAGGGTTACACCGATAAACTCATCTTT.